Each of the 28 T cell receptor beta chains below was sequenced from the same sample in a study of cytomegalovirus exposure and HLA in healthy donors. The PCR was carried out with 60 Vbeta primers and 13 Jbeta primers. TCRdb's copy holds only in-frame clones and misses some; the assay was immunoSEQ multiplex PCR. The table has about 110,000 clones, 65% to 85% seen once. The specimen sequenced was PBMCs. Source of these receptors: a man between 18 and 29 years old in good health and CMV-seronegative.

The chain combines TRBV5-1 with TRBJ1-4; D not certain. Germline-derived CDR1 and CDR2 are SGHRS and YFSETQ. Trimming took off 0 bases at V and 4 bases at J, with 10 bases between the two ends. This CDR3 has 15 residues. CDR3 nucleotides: TGCGCCAGCAGCTTGGCCGGGAGCGGTAATGAAAAACTGTTTTTT. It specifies CASSLAGSGNEKLFF.

CDR3 residues: CASSLYLPSAYNEQFF. The CDR3 bases are TGTGCCAGCAGCCTTTACTTGCCGTCGGCCTACAATGAGCAGTTCTTC. The J gene is TRBJ2-1, the V gene TRBV13; D remains ambiguous. V was shortened by 5 bases and J by 2 bases, with 16 bases between the two germline ends. Germline V gene data show CDR1 as PRHDT and CDR2 as FYEKMQ (reference sequence). The length of the CDR3 is 16 residues.

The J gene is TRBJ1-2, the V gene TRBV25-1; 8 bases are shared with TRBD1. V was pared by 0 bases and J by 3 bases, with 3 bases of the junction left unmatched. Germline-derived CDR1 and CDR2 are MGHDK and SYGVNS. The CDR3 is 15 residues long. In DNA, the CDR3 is TGTGCCAGCAGTGAATATGGACAGGGCTACTATGGCTACACCTTC. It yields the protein CASSEYGQGYYGYTF.

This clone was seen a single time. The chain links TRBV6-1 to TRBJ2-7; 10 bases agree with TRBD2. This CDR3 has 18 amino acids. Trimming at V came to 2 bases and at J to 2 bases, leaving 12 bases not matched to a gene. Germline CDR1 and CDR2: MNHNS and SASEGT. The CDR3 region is CASSETGGSGGFPYEQYF. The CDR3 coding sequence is TGTGCCAGCAGTGAAACTGGGGGTAGCGGGGGGTTCCCCTACGAGCAGTACTTC.

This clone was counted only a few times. The CDR3 loop reads CAIGGREQYF. DNA for the CDR3: TGTGCCATCGGGGGGAGGGAGCAGTACTTC. The genes are TRBV10-3 and TRBJ2-7; D perhaps matches TRBD2 (6 bases). Trimming cost V 8 bases and J 7 bases, with 9 bases left between them. This CDR3 contains 10 residues. Germline V gene sequence: CDR1 ENHRY, CDR2 SYGVKD.

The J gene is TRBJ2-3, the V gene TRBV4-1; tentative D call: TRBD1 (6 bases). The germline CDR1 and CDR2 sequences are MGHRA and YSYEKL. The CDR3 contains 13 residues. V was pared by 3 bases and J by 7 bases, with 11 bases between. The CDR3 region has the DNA TGCGCCAGCAGCCACGAGGGGGAGAATACGCAGTATTTT. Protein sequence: CASSHEGENTQYF.

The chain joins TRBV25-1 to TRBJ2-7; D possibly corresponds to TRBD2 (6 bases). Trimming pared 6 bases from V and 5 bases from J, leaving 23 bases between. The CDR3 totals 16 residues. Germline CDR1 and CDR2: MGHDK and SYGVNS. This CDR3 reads CASSDGRAYGRNEQYF. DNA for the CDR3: TGTGCCAGCAGCGACGGGAGAGCCTACGGTCGTAACGAGCAGTACTTC.

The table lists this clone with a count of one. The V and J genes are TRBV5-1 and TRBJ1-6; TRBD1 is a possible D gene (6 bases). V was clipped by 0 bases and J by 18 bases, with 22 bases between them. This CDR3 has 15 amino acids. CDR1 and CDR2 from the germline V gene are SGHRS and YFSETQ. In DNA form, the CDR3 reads TGCGCCAGCAGCTTGGACGCGGCAGGGGTTAGCATACACCACTTT. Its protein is CASSLDAAGVSIHHF.

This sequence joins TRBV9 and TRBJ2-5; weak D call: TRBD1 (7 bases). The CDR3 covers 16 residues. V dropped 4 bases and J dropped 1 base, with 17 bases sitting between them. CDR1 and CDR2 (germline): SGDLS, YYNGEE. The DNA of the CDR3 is TGTGCCAGCAGCCCCCCCGCCAGGGGGGTCCAAGAGACCCAGTACTTC. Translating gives CASSPPARGVQETQYF.

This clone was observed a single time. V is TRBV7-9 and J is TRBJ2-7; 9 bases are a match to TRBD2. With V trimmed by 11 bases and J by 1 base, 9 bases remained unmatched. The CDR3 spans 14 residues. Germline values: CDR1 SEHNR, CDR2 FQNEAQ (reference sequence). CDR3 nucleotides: TGTGCCGTCCCGCAGCGGGGGGAGTCCTACGAGCAGTACTTC. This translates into CAVPQRGESYEQYF.

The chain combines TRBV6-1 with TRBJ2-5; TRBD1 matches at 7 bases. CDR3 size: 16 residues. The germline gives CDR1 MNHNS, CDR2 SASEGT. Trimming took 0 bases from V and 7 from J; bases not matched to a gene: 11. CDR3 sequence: CASSEALEGAWVTQYF. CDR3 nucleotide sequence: TGTGCCAGCAGTGAAGCGCTTGAGGGGGCATGGGTGACCCAGTACTTC.

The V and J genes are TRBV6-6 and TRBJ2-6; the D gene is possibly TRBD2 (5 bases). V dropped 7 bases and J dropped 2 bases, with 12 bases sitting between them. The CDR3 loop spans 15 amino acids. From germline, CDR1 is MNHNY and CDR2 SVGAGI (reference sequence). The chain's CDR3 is CASTSAGAGANVLTF. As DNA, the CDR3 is TGTGCCAGCACCTCAGCCGGGGCTGGGGCCAACGTCCTGACTTTC.

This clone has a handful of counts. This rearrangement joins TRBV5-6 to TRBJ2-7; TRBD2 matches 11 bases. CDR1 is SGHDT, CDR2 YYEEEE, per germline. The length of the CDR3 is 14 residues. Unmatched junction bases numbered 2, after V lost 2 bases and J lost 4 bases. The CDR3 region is CASSFSGGEYEQYF. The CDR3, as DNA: TGTGCCAGCAGCTTTAGCGGGGGGGAATACGAGCAGTACTTC.

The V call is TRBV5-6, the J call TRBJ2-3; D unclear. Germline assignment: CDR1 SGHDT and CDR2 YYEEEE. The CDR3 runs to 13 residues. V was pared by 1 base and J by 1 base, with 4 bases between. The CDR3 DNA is TGTGCCAGCAGCTTGCAGGGCACAGATACGCAGTATTTT. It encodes CASSLQGTDTQYF.

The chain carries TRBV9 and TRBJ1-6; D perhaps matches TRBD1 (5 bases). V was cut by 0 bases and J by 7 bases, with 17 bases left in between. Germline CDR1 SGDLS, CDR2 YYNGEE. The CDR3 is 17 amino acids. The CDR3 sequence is CASSVGGETASNSPLHF. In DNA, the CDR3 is TGTGCCAGCAGCGTAGGGGGGGAGACCGCGTCGAATTCACCCCTCCACTTT.

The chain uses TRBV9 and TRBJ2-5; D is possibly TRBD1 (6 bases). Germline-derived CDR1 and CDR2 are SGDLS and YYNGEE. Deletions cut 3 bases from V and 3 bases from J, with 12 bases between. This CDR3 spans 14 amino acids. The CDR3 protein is CASSAFDRKETQYF. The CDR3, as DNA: TGTGCCAGCAGCGCCTTCGACAGGAAAGAGACCCAGTACTTC.

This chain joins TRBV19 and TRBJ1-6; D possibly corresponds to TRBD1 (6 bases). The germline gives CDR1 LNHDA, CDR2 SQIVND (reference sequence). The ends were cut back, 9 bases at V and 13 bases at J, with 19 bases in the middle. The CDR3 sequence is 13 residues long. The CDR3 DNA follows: TGTGCCAGCTCCGGGGACACTCCTGTTCCCCTCCACTTT. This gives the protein CASSGDTPVPLHF.

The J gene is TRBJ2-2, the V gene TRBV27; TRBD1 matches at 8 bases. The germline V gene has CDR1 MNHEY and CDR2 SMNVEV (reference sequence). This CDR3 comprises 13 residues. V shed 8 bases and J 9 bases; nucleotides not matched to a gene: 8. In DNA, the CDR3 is TGTGCCAGCGGTACCGGACAGGGCTGGGAGCTGTTTTTT. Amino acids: CASGTGQGWELFF.

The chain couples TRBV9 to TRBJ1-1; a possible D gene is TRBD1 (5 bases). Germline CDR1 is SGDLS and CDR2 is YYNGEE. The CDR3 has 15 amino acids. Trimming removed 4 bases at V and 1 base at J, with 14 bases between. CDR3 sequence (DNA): TGTGCCAGCAGCCCCCCGGTCGGGGGGAACACTGAAGCTTTCTTT. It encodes CASSPPVGGNTEAFF.

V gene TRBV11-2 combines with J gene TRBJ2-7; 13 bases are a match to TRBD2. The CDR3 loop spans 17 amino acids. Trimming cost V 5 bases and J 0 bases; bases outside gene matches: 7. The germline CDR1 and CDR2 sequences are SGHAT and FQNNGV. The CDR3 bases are TGTGCCAGCAGCCGTGGACTAGCGGGGGCCTCCTCCTACGAGCAGTACTTC. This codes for CASSRGLAGASSYEQYF.

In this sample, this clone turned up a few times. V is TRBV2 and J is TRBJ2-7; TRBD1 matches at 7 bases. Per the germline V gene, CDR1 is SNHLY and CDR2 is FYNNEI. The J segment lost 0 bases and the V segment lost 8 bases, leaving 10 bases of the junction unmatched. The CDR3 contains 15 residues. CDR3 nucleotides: TGTGCCAGCGAGGGGGCGGCTAGGAGCTCCTACGAGCAGTACTTC. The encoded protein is CASEGAARSSYEQYF. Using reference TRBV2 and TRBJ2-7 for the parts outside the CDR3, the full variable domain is EPEVTQTPSHQVTQMGQEVILRCVPISNHLYFYWYRQILGQKVEFLVSFYNNEISEKSEIFDDQFSVERPDGSNFTLKIRSTKLEDSAMYFCASEGAARSSYEQYFGPGTRLTVT.

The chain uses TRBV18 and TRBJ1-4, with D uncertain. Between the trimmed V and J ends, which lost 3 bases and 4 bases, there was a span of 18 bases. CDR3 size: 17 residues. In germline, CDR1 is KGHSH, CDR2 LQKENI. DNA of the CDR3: TGTGCCAGCTCACCGCCGGGGAGAGGAGCCTATAATGAAAAACTGTTTTTT. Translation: CASSPPGRGAYNEKLFF.

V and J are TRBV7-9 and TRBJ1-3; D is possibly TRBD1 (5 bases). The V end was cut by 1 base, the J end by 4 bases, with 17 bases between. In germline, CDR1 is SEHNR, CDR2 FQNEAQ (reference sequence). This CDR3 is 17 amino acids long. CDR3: CASSLGGITDPGNTIYF. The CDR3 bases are TGTGCCAGCAGCTTAGGGGGCATAACCGACCCCGGAAACACCATATATTTT.

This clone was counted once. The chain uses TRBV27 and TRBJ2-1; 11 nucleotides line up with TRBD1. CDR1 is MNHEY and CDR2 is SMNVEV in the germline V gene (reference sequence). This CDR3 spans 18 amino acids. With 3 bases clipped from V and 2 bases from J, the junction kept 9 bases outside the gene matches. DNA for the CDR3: TGTGCCAGCAGTTTGGACAGGGGGCGAAGGAGCACCTACAATGAGCAGTTCTTC. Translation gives CASSLDRGRRSTYNEQFF.

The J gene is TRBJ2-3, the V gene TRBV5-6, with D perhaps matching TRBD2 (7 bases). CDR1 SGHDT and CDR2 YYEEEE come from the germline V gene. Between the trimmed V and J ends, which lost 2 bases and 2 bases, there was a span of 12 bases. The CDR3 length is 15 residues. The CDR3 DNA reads TGTGCCAGCAGCTTACACGGGGGGCCCACAGATACGCAGTATTTT. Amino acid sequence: CASSLHGGPTDTQYF.

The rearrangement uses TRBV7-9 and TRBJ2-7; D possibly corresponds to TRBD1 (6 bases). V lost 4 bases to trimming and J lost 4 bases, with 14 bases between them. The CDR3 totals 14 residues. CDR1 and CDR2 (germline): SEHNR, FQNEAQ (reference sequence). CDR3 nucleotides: TGTGCCAGCAGCTCAACAGGGTTTGCGTACGAGCAGTACTTC. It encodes CASSSTGFAYEQYF.

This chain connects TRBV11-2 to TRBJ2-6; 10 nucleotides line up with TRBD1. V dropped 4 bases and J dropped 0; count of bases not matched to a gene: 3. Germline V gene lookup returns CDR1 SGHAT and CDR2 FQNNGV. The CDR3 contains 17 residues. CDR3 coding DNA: TGTGCCAGCAGCTGGCGGACAGGGGGCTCTGGGGCCAACGTCCTGACTTTC. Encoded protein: CASSWRTGGSGANVLTF.

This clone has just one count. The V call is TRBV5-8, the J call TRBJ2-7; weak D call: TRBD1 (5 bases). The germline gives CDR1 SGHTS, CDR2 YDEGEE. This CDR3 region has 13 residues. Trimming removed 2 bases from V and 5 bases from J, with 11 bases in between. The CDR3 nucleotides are TGTGCCAGCAGCTTCACAGGAGCCCACGAGCAGTACTTC. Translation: CASSFTGAHEQYF.